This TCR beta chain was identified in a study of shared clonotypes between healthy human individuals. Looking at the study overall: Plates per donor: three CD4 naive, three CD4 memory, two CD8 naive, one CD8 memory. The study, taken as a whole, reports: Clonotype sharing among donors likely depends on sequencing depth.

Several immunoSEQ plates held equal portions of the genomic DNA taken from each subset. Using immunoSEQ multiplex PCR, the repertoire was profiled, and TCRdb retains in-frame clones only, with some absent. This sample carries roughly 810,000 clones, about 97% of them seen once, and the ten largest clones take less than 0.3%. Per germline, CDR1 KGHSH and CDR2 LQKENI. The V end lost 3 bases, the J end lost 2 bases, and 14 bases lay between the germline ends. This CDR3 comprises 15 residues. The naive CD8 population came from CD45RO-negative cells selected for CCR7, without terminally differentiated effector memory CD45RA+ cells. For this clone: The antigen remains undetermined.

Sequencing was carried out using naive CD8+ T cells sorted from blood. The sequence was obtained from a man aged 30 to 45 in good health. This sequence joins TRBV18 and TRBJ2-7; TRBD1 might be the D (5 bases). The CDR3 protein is CASSPVRAGPYEQYF. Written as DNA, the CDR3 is TGTGCCAGCTCACCGGTTCGGGCAGGGCCCTACGAGCAGTACTTC. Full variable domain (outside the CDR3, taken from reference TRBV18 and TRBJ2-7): NAGVMQNPRHLVRRRGQEARLRCSPMKGHSHVYWYRQLPEEGLKFMVYLQKENIIDESGMPKERFSAEFPKEGPSILRIQQVVRGDSAAYFCASSPVRAGPYEQYFGPGTRLTVT.